This TCR beta chain appears in the sequencing data of a study of T cells and Merkel cell carcinoma outcomes. Study-level results: Merkel cell carcinoma outcomes were reportedly predicted by repertoire and T-cell density.

TCRdb's table, derived via immunoSEQ multiplex PCR, lists solely in-frame clones and lacks some. The data hold about 9,200 clones, with around four fifths observed a single time. In the case of this clone: Its antigen is as yet unknown. One junction end does not reproduce the germline sequence, and a read error may be involved.

The CDR3 spans 15 residues. CDR1 and CDR2 from the germline V gene are MNHEY and SMNVEV (reference sequence). This sequence joins TRBV27 and TRBJ2-7; 10 bases map to TRBD1. Source material: tumor tissue from Merkel cell carcinoma. This TCR was sampled from a human donor with Merkel cell carcinoma. CDR3 in DNA: TGTGCCAGCAGACCAACGACAGGGGGCATTCCTTACACCCTCTTC. It translates to CASRPTTGGIPYTLF.